A selection of T cell receptor beta chains follows, all from one sample in a study of identical twins. TCRdb analysed the 5' RACE reads with MiXCR anew, one entry per CDR3 protein. This sample has some 900,000 distinct CDR3 sequences, with over 9% found just once. The sample was also reused in another study, on yellow fever vaccine responses in identical twins.

The material sequenced was PBMCs. These receptors all stem from a woman under 30 in good health. Both conserved end residues are trimmed from each CDR3.

v_call: TRBV7-2
cdr3_aa: ASSLGLGISNQPQH

v_call: TRBV7-8
cdr3_aa: ASSKVTGVDEQF

v_call: TRBV5-1
cdr3_aa: ASSADGRADIQY

v_call: TRBV20-1
cdr3_aa: SARPGETLDEQY

v_call: TRBV18
cdr3_aa: ASSQRTTEAF

v_call: TRBV7-9
cdr3_aa: ASSPTSSGVGYNEQF

v_call: TRBV7-8
cdr3_aa: ASSLAQFRDPSQDELF

v_call: TRBV27
cdr3_aa: ASSFDRGSTGELF

v_call: TRBV20-1
cdr3_aa: SASSNSRAGANVLT

v_call: TRBV9
cdr3_aa: ASSPRRDSFHEQY

v_call: TRBV2
cdr3_aa: ASSQDAPLGNTIY

v_call: TRBV12-3/TRBV12-4
cdr3_aa: ASSSSGRSAYEQY

v_call: TRBV6-1
cdr3_aa: ASSPQGVMNTEAF

v_call: TRBV19
cdr3_aa: ASRSGNLYEQY

v_call: TRBV2
cdr3_aa: ASFRRDTEAF

v_call: TRBV4-2
cdr3_aa: ASSQVDGSGYEQY

v_call: TRBV6-1
cdr3_aa: ASSEAQGRETQY

v_call: TRBV6-5
cdr3_aa: ASSLFKTDSEAF

v_call: TRBV12-3/TRBV12-4
cdr3_aa: ASSLMREGRIGELF

v_call: TRBV12-3/TRBV12-4
cdr3_aa: ASSLTLNYGYT

v_call: TRBV28
cdr3_aa: ASSWNQVGEQY

v_call: TRBV9
cdr3_aa: ASSPGASYEQY

v_call: TRBV5-1
cdr3_aa: ASSSQAGGPWNEQF

v_call: TRBV6-1
cdr3_aa: ATDGSSYNEQF

v_call: TRBV12-3/TRBV12-4
cdr3_aa: ASSPPGTPRGAGELF

v_call: TRBV10-3
cdr3_aa: AIGARDEQY

v_call: TRBV19
cdr3_aa: ASSMRWGFKTGEGNEQF

v_call: TRBV6-2/TRBV6-3
cdr3_aa: ASSHSATGFNYGYT

v_call: TRBV15
cdr3_aa: ATSTPMDEQF

v_call: TRBV19
cdr3_aa: ASTTDSWNQPQH

v_call: TRBV25-1
cdr3_aa: ASRKAGLNTEAF

v_call: TRBV5-6
cdr3_aa: ASSFWGVNTGELF

v_call: TRBV27
cdr3_aa: ASSLNQNQGTVGGELF

v_call: TRBV20-1
cdr3_aa: SARPTSGSMDTQY

v_call: TRBV5-1
cdr3_aa: ASSLIAGPSTDTQY

v_call: TRBV4-2
cdr3_aa: ASSHTAATGNEQF

v_call: TRBV6-4
cdr3_aa: ASSDSNREQF

v_call: TRBV6-1
cdr3_aa: ASSERDLAYEQY

v_call: TRBV11-3
cdr3_aa: ASSLRGISSYNEQF

v_call: TRBV6-1
cdr3_aa: ASSGVGYNGYT

v_call: TRBV6-2/TRBV6-3
cdr3_aa: ASSPLPGRGNTGELF

v_call: TRBV6-1
cdr3_aa: ASSQRTSGGNEQF

v_call: TRBV10-3
cdr3_aa: AIGGLAGGTPYNEQF